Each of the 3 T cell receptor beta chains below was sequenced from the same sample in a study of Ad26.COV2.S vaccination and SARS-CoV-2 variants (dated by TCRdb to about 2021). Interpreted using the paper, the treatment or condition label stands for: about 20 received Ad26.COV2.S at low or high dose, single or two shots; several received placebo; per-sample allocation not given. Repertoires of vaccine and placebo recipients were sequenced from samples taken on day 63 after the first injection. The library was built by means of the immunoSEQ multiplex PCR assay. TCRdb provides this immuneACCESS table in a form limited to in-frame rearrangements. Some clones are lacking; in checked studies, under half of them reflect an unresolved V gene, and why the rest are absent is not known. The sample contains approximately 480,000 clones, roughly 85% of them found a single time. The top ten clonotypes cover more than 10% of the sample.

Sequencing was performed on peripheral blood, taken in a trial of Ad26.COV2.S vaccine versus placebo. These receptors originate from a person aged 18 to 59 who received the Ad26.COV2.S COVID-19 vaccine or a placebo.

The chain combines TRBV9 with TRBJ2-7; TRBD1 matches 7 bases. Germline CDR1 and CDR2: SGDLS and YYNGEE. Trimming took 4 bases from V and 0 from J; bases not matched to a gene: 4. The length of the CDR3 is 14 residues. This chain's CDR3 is CASSLGTVSYEQYF. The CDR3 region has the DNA TGTGCCAGCAGCCTTGGGACAGTCTCCTACGAGCAGTACTTC.

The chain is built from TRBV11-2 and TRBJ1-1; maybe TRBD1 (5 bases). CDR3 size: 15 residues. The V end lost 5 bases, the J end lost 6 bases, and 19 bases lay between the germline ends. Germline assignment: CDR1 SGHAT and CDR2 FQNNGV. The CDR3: CASSQDSFGVSEAFF. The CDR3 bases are TGTGCCAGCAGCCAAGACAGCTTTGGGGTGTCTGAAGCTTTCTTT.

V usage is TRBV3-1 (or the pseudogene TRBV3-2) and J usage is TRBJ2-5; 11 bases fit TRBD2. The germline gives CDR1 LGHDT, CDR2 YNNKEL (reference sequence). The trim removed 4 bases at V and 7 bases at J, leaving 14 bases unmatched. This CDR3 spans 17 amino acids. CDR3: CASSRGLTSGKRGTQYF. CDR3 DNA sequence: TGTGCCAGCAGCCGAGGGTTGACTAGCGGGAAGAGGGGGACCCAGTACTTC.